This TCR beta chain was obtained from a study of OX40 agonist ivuxolimab in advanced cancers. Regarding the research as a whole: Ivuxolimab, which targeted the costimulatory receptor OX40 (CD134), was an agonistic, fully human IgG2 monoclonal antibody. Intravenous ivuxolimab was administered to patients every 2 weeks at six dose levels: 0.01, 0.1, 0.3, 1.5, 3 and 10 mg/kg. Among the approximately 54 dose-escalation patients, around 19 had hepatocellular carcinoma, 15 or so melanoma, 9 renal cell carcinoma and 9 head and neck cancer. A male proportion of around 83% and a mean age of roughly 55 years, ranging from roughly 23 to 90, were recorded for the dose-escalation cohort. Patients were allowed to have had prior anti-PD-1, anti-PD-L1 or anti-CTLA-4 therapy, and about 40% of the dose-escalation patients had been treated with checkpoint inhibitors. Partial responses occurred in three dose-escalation patients, of whom one had hepatocellular carcinoma and two had cutaneous melanoma. The purpose of peripheral TCRbeta sequencing was to test whether ivuxolimab changed TCR sequence diversity and led to clonal T-cell expansion. The paper covers the monotherapy dose-escalation part of the phase I ivuxolimab trial, which included N of about 50 patients.

For sequencing of the TCRbeta CDR3 region, genomic DNA was extracted from the sorted cells. The immunoSEQ Assay was used to sequence the TCRbeta CDR3 regions. TCRdb took over this immuneACCESS table, retaining in-frame rearrangements with V and J assigned. Such tables are incomplete; in checked studies, under half of the missing clones stem from an unresolved V gene, and the remainder is unexplained. The sample table records approximately 75,000 clones; around 78% of these occur just once. The biggest ten clones account for about 5% of the sample. The germline V gene sets CDR1 to MDHEN and CDR2 to SYDVKM. The CDR3 goes from the cysteine to the phenylalanine over 15 residues. Only the CDR3 portion is preserved as DNA: 45 bases, with reading frame beginning at the first base. V gives up 6 bases and J gives up 5 bases, and the segment between their germline ends measures 19 bases. Findings and caveats that apply to the study as a whole: The antigen specificity of the peripheral T cells that underwent clonal expansion was not determined. After ivuxolimab, expanded clones were on average more numerous among CD8+ T cells than among CD4+ T cells. Clonal expansion of both CD4+ and CD8+ blood T cells was observed from baseline to week 6 at doses 0.1 to 3.0 mg/kg. In partial responders in the 0.1-3.0 mg/kg groups, normalized peripheral clonal expansion was found to be among the lowest, especially among CD8+ T cells. Low levels of normalized T-cell clonal expansion were also seen in some patients who did not respond.

Patients with a history of autoimmune disease or receiving systemic immunosuppression were excluded from the trial. In every dose cohort, peripheral blood was drawn for TCR sequencing at baseline, cycle 4 day 1, and cycle 7 day 1. Samples came from an open-label, multicenter, first-in-human phase I dose-escalation trial of ivuxolimab. The trial enrolled adults with locally advanced or metastatic head and neck squamous cell, hepatocellular, melanoma or renal cell carcinoma. Before TCR sequencing, CD4+ T cells and CD8+ T cells from peripheral blood were sorted into separate populations. This clone was observed a handful of times. Its binding antigen is unknown. Base quality data are lacking; no much larger clone is found one base away.

Here the sequenced sample was CD4+ or CD8+ T cells sorted from blood, taken in a trial of the OX40 agonist ivuxolimab. This TCR came from an adult with an advanced solid tumor such as melanoma, head and neck, liver or kidney cancer. The rearrangement combines TRBV28 with TRBJ2-5; TRBD1 might be the D gene, on 5 matching bases. CDR3 loop: CASRGLGVEGETQYF. The nucleotide sequence is TGTGCCAGCAGGGGGCTAGGGGTGGAAGGGGAGACCCAGTACTTC.